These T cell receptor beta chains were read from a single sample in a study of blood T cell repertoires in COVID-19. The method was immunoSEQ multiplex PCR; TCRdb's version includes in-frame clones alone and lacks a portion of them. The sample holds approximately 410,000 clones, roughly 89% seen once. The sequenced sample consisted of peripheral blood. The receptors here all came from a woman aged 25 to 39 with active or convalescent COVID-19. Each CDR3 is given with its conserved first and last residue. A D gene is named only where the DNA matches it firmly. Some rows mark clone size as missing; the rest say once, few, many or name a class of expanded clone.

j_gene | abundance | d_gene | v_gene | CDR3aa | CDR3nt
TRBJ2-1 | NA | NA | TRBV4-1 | CASSQRERAEQFF | TGCGCCAGCAGCCAAAGAGAGCGGGCCGAGCAGTTCTTC
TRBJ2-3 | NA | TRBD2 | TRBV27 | CASSLFGGGTDTQYF | TGTGCCAGCAGTTTATTCGGGGGGGGCACAGATACGCAGTATTTT
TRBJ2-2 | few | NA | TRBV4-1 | CASSPNEETGELFF | TGCGCCAGCAGCCCTAATGAAGAGACCGGGGAGCTGTTTTTT
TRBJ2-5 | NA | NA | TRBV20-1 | CSARIQETQYF | TGCAGTGCCCGAATACAGGAGACCCAGTACTTC
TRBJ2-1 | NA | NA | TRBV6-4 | CASSEQHGGEQFF | TGTGCCAGCAGTGAACAACATGGTGGTGAGCAGTTCTTC
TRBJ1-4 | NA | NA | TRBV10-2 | CASSDWQGTEKLFF | TGCGCCAGCAGTGATTGGCAGGGTACTGAAAAACTGTTTTTT
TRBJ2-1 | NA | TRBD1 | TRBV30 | CAWSVLGTGVIFF | TGTGCCTGGAGTGTACTTGGGACAGGGGTAATTTTCTTC
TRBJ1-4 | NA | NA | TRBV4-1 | CASSQEPRYNEKLFF | TGCGCCAGCAGCCAAGAACCCAGGTACAATGAAAAACTGTTTTTT
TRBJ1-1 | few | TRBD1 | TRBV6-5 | CASFGQGNFEAFF | TGTGCCAGCTTTGGACAGGGGAACTTCGAAGCTTTCTTT
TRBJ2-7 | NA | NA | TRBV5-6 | CASSFGRTYEQYF | TGTGCCAGCAGCTTCGGGAGAACCTACGAGCAGTACTTC
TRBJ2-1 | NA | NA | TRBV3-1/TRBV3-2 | CASSHLESSYNEQFF | TGTGCCAGCAGCCATCTGGAGAGCTCCTACAATGAGCAGTTCTTC
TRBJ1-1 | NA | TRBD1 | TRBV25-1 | CASLGDRVTEAFF | TGTGCCAGCCTCGGGGACAGGGTCACTGAAGCTTTCTTT
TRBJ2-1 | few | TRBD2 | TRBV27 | CASSLSGLAVDEQFF | TGTGCCAGCAGTTTATCAGGACTAGCTGTCGATGAGCAGTTCTTC
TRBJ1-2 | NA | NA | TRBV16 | CASSLNRDYGYTF | TGTGCCAGCAGCCTAAACAGGGACTATGGCTACACCTTC
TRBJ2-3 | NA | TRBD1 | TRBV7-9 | CASRWTGKPTDTQYF | TGTGCCAGCAGATGGACAGGGAAGCCCACAGATACGCAGTATTTT
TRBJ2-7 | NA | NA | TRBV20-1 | CSASNGSEQYF | TGCAGTGCCAGTAACGGGTCTGAGCAGTACTTC